The table lists the clone carrying this T cell receptor (beta chain) with a few counts. Antigen: not known. The record originates from a study of blood T cells in healthy people across ages. Points from the study as a whole: Roughly linearly, TCR beta diversity per million T cells fell as age increased.

Combining a sample-barcoded 5' primer with a J-beta primer mix, a second PCR ran for roughly 7 to 11 cycles. MiXCR, run by TCRdb on the 5' RACE reads, gives a single entry per CDR3 protein. The sample holds 1.5 million to 2 million distinct CDR3 sequences; 28% are singletons and the top ten take 7.7%. Germline CDR1 KGHDR, CDR2 SFDVKD. CDR3 size: 14 residues. Losses at the gene ends were 5 bases for V and 5 bases for J; bases not matched to a gene: 6. V gene TRBV24-1 combines with J gene TRBJ2-5; 8 nucleotides align to TRBD1. The sequence was obtained from a woman under 40 in good health. The sample taken for sequencing was blood. The CDR3 loop is CATSGQGAPETQYF. The CDR3 DNA follows: TGTGCCACCAGTGGTCAGGGGGCGCCTGAGACCCAGTACTTC.